This T cell receptor beta chain comes out of a study of shared clonotypes between healthy human individuals. V dropped 5 bases and J dropped 5 bases, with 13 bases sitting between them. The CDR3 consists of 14 residues. From germline, CDR1 is SGHVS and CDR2 FQNEAQ. This clone was seen ten or more times. Produced via immunoSEQ multiplex PCR; TCRdb's table is partial and in-frame only. The profile shows around 1.1 million clones, approximately 78% of them singletons. The TCR comes from a young man in good health. Some clones in this sample may be carry-over from other donors' samples. V usage is TRBV7-8 and J usage is TRBJ1-5; tentatively, D is TRBD1 (5 bases). Sequenced material: memory CD4+ T cells from PBMCs. This sample's subset: CD45RA-negative fraction. The CDR3 spells CASSLRVGDQPQHF. CDR3 in DNA: TGTGCCAGCAGCCTTCGGGTGGGGGATCAGCCCCAGCATTTT.